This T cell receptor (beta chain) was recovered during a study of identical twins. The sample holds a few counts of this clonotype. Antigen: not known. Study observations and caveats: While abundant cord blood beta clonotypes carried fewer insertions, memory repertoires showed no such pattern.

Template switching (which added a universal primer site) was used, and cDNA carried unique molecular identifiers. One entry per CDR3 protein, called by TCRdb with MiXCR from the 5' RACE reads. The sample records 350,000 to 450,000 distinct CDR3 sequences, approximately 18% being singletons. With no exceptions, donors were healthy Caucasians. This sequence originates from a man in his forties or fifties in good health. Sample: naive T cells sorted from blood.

The CDR3 here is CSARPFPGTGGYNEKLFF. The CDR3 DNA is TGCAGTGCTAGACCCTTCCCCGGGACAGGGGGGTATAATGAAAAACTGTTTTTT. The chain links TRBV20-1 to TRBJ1-4, with 11 bases identical to TRBD1. CDR1 DFQATT and CDR2 SNEGSKA come from the germline V gene (reference sequence). The J segment lost 4 bases and the V segment lost 2 bases, leaving 12 bases of the junction unmatched. This CDR3 has 18 amino acids.